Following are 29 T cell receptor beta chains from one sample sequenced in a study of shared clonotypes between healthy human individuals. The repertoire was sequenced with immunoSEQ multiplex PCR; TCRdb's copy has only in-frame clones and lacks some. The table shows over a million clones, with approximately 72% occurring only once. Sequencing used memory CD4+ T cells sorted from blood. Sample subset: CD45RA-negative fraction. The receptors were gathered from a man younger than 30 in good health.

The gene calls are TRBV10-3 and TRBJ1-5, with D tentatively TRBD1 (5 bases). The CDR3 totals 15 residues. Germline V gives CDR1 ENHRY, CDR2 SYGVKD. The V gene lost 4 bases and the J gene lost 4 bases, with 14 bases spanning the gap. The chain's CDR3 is CAISAGTAINQPQHF. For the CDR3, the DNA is TGTGCCATCAGTGCAGGGACCGCTATAAATCAGCCCCAGCATTTT.

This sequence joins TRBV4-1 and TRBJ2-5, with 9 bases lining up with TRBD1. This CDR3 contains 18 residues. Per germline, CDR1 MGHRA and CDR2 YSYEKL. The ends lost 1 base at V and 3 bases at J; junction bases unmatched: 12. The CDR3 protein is CASSQANDGTGNEETQYF. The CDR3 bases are TGCGCCAGCAGCCAAGCTAACGACGGGACAGGGAACGAAGAGACCCAGTACTTC.

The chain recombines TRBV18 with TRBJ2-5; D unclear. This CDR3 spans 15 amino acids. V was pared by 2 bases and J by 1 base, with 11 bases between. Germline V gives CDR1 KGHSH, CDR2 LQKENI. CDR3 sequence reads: CASSPYSFLQETQYF. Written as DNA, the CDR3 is TGTGCCAGCTCACCATATTCGTTCCTCCAAGAGACCCAGTACTTC.

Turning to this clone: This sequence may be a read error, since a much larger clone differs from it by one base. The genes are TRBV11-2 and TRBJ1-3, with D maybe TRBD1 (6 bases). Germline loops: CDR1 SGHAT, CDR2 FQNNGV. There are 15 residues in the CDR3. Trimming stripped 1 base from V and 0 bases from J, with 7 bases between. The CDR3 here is CASSLGRGSGNTIYF. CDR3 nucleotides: TGTGCCAGCAGCTTAGGCAGGGGCTCTGGAAACACCATATATTTT.

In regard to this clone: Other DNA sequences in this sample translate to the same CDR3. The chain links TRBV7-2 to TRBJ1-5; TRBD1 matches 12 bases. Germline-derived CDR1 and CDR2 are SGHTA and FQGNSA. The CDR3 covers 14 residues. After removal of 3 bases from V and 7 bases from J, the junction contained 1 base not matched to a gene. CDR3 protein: CASSLGQGAQPQHF. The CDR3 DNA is TGTGCCAGCAGCTTGGGACAGGGGGCCCAGCCCCAGCATTTT.

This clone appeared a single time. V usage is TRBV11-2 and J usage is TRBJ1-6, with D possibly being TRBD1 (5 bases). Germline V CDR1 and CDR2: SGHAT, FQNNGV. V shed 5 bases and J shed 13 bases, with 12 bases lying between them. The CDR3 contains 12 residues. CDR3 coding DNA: TGTGCCAGCAGCCCCGGCGGGGGGCCCCTCCACTTT. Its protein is CASSPGGGPLHF.

The CDR3 nucleotides are TGTGCCATCAGTGGGGCTATAGGGGTAGCGGGAGGAGATACGCAGTATTTT. Its translation is CAISGAIGVAGGDTQYF. The chain links TRBV10-3 to TRBJ2-3, with 10 bases that match TRBD2. V gave up 4 bases and J gave up 5 bases; unmatched junction bases: 12. This CDR3 has 17 residues. Germline V CDR1 and CDR2: ENHRY, SYGVKD.

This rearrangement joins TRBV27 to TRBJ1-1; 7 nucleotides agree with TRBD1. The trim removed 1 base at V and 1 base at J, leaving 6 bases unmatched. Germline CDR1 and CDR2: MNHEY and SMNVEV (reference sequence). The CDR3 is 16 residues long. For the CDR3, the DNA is TGTGCCAGCAGTTTATGGGCAGGGGGAGAGAACACTGAAGCTTTCTTT. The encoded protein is CASSLWAGGENTEAFF.

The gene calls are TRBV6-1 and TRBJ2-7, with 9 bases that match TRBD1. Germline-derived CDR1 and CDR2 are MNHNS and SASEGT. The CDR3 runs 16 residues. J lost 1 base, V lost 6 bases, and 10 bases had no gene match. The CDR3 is CASREQGALTSYEQYF. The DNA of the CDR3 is TGTGCCAGCAGGGAACAGGGGGCGCTCACTTCCTACGAGCAGTACTTC.

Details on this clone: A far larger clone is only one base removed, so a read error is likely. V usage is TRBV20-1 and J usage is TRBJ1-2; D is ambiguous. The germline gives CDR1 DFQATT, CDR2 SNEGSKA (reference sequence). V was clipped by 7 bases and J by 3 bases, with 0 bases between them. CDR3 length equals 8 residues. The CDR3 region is CSDYGYTF. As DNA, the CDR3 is TGCAGTGACTATGGCTACACCTTC.

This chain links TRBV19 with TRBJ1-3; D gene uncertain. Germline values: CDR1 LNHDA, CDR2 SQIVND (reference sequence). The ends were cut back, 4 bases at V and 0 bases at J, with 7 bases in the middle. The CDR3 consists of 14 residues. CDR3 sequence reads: CASSTDFSGNTIYF. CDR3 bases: TGTGCCAGTAGTACGGATTTCTCTGGAAACACCATATATTTT.

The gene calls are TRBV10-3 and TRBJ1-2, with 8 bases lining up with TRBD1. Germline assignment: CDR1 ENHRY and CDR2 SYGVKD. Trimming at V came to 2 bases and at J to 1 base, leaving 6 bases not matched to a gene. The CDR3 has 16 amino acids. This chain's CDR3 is CAISEPRDRLNYGYTF. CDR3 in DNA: TGTGCCATCAGTGAGCCCCGGGACAGGCTTAACTATGGCTACACCTTC.

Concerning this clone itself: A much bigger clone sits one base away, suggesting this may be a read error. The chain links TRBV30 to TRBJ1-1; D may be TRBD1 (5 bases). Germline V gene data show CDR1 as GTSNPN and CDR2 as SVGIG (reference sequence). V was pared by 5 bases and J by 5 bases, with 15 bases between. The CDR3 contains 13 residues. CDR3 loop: CAWAGREGTEAFF. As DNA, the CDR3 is TGTGCCTGGGCAGGACGGGAGGGGACTGAAGCTTTCTTT.

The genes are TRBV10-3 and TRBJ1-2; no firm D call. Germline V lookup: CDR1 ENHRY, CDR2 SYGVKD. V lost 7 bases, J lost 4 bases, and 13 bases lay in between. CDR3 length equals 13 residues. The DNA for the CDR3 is TGTGCCATCAAGGACCAGGAGGCCTATGGCTACACCTTC. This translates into CAIKDQEAYGYTF.

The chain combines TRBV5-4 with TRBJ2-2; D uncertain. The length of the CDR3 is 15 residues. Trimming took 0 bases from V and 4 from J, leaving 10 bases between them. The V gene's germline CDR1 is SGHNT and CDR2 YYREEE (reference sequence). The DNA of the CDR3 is TGTGCCAGCAGCTTGGCAGAAGTGGGCACCGGGGAGCTGTTTTTT. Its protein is CASSLAEVGTGELFF.

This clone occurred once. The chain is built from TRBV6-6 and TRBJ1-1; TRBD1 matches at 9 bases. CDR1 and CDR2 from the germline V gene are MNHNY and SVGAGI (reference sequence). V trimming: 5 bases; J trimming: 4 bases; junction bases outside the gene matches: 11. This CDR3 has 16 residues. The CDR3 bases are TGTGCCAGCAGTCCCTTTCGGGACAGGGAGGGCACTGAAGCTTTCTTT. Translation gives CASSPFRDREGTEAFF.

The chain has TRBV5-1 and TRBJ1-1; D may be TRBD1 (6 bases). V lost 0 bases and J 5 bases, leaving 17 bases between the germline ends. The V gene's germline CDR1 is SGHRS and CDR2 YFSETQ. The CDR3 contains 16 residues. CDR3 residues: CASSLGSFDRQTEAFF. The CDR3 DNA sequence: TGCGCCAGCAGCTTGGGTTCCTTCGACAGGCAGACTGAAGCTTTCTTT. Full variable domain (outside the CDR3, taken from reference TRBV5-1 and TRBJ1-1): KAGVTQTPRYLIKTRGQQVTLSCSPISGHRSVSWYQQTPGQGLQFLFEYFSETQRNKGNFPGRFSGRQFSNSRSEMNVSTLELGDSALYLCASSLGSFDRQTEAFFGQGTRLTVV.

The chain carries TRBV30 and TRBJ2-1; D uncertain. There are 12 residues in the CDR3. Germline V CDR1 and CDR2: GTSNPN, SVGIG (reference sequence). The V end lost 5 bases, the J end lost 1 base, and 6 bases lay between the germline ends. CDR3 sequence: CAWVPSYNEQFF. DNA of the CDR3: TGTGCCTGGGTCCCGTCCTACAATGAGCAGTTCTTC.

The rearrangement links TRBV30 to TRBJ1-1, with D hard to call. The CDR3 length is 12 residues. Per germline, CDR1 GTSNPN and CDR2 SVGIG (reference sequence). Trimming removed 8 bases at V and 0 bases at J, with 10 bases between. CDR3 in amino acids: CAHKIMNTEAFF. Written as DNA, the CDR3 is TGTGCCCATAAAATCATGAACACTGAAGCTTTCTTT.

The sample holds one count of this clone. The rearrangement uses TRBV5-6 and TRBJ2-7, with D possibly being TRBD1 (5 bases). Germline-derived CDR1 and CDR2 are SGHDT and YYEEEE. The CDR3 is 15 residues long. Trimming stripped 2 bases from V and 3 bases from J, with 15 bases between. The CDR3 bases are TGTGCCAGCAGCTTTTTAGGGCAGGGAAACTACGAGCAGTACTTC. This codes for CASSFLGQGNYEQYF.

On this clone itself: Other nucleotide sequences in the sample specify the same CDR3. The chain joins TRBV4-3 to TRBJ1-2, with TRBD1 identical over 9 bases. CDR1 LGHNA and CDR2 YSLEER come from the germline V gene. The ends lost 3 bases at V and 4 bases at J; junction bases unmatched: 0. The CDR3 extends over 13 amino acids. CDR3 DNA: TGCGCCAGCAGCCAGGGACAGGGCTATGGCTACACCTTC. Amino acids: CASSQGQGYGYTF.

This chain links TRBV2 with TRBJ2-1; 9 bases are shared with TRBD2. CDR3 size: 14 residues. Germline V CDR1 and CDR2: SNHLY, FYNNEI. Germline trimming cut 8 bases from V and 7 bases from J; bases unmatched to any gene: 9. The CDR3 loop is CASAGGSPLNEQFF. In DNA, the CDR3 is TGTGCCAGCGCGGGGGGGTCCCCTTTGAATGAGCAGTTCTTC. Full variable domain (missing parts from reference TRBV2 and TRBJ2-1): EPEVTQTPSHQVTQMGQEVILRCVPISNHLYFYWYRQILGQKVEFLVSFYNNEISEKSEIFDDQFSVERPDGSNFTLKIRSTKLEDSAMYFCASAGGSPLNEQFFGPGTRLTVL.

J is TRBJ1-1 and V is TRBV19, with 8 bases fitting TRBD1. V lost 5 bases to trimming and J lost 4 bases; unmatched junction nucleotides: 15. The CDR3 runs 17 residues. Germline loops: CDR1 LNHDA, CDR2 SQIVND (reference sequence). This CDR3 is CASSDSTGAGGGTEAFF. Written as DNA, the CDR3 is TGTGCCAGTAGTGATTCGACAGGGGCGGGAGGGGGCACTGAAGCTTTCTTT.

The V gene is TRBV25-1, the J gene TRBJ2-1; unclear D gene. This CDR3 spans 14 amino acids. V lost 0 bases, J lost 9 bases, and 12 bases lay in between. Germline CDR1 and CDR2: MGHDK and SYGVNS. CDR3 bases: TGTGCCAGCAGTGAATACCCCCTAGTGGTTGAGCAGTTCTTC. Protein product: CASSEYPLVVEQFF.

CDR3 sequence (DNA): TGTGCCAGCAGTGCGACTAGCGGACGGGAGACCCAGTACTTC. The encoded protein is CASSATSGRETQYF. The chain couples TRBV6-1 to TRBJ2-5; 9 positions agree with TRBD2. Germline V gives CDR1 MNHNS, CDR2 SASEGT. J lost 5 bases, V lost 4 bases, and 5 bases had no gene match. This CDR3 region has 14 residues.

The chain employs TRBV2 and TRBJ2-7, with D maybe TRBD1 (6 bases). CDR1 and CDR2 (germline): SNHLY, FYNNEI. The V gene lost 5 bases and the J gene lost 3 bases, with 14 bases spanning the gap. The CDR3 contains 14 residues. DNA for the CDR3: TGTGCCAGCAGTCAGGGGTCTGGGGTCTACGAGCAGTACTTC. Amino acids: CASSQGSGVYEQYF.

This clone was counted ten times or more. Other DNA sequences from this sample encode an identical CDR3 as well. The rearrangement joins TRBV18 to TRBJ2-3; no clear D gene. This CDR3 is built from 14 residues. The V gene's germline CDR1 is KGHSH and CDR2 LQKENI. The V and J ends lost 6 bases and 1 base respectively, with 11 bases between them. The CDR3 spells CASSPASGTDTQYF. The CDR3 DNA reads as TGTGCCAGCTCCCCTGCTAGTGGCACAGATACGCAGTATTTT.

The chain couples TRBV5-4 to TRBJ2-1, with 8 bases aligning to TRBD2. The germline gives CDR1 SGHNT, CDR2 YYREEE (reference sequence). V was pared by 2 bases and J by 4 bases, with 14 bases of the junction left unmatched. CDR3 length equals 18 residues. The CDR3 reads CASSFGSGATQKYNEQFF. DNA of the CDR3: TGTGCCAGCAGCTTTGGTAGCGGGGCCACTCAGAAATACAATGAGCAGTTCTTC.

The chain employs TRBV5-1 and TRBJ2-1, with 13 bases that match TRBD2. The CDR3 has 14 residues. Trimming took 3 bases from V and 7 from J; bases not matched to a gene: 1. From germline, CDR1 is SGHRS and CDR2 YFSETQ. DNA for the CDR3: TGCGCCAGCAGCTGGACTAGCGGGAGAAATGAGCAGTTCTTC. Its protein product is CASSWTSGRNEQFF.